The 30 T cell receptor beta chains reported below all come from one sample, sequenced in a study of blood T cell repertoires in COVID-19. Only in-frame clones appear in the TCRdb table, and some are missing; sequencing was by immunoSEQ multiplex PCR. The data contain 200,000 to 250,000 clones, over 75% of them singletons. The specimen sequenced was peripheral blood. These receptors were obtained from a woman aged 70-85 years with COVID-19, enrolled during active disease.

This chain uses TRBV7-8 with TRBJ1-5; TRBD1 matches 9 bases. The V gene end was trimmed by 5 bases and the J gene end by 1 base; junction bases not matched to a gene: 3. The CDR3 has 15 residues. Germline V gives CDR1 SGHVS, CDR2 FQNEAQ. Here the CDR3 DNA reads TGTGCCAGCAGCGGGGACAGGGCGAGCAATCAGCCCCAGCATTTT. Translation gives CASSGDRASNQPQHF.

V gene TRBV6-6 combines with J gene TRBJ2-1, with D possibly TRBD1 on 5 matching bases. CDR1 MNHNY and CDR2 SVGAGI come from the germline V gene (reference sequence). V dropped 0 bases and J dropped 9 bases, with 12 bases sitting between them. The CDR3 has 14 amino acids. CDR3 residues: CASSYSRDTVEQFF. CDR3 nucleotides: TGTGCCAGCAGTTACTCCAGGGATACGGTTGAGCAGTTCTTC.

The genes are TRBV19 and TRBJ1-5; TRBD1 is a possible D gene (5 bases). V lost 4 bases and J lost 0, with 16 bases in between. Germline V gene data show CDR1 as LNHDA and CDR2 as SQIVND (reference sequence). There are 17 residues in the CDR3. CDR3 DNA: TGTGCCAGTAGTAAAGCCCGACAGATGAATAGCAATCAGCCCCAGCATTTT. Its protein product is CASSKARQMNSNQPQHF.

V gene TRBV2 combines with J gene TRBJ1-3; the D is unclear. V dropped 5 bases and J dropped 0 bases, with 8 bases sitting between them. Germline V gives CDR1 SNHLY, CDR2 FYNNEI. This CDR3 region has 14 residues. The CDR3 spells CASSQVTSGNTIYF. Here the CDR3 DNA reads TGTGCCAGCAGTCAGGTCACCTCTGGAAACACCATATATTTT.

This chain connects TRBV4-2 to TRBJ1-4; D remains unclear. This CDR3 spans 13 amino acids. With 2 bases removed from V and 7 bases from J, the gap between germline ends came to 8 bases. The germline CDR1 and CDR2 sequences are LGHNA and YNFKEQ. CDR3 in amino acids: CASSQRGSEKLFF. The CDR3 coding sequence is TGTGCCAGCAGCCAACGGGGTTCTGAAAAACTGTTTTTT.

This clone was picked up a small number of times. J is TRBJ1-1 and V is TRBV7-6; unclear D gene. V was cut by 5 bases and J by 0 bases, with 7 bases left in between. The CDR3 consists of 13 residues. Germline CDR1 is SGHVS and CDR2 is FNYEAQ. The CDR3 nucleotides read TGTGCCAGCAGCAGATCAGTGAACACTGAAGCTTTCTTT. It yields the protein CASSRSVNTEAFF. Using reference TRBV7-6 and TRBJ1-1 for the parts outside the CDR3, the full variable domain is GAGVSQSPRYKVTKRGQDVALRCDPISGHVSLYWYRQALGQGPEFLTYFNYEAQQDKSGLPNDRFSAERPEGSISTLTIQRTEQRDSAMYRCASSRSVNTEAFFGQGTRLTVV.

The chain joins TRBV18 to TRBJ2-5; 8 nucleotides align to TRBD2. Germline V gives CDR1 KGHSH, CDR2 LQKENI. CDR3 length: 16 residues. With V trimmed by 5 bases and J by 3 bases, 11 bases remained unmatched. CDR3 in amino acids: CASSSRAGGRKETQYF. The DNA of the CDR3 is TGTGCCAGCTCATCCCGGGCGGGAGGCCGAAAAGAGACCCAGTACTTC.

The CDR3 sequence: CASSLGGSQDTQYF. CDR3 DNA: TGTGCCAGCAGCTTAGGGGGGTCACAAGATACGCAGTATTTT. This chain joins TRBV7-3 and TRBJ2-3; maybe TRBD2 (6 bases). The V end lost 2 bases, the J end lost 5 bases, and 11 bases lay between the germline ends. The CDR3 is 14 amino acids. Germline CDR1 and CDR2: SGHTA and FQGTGA.

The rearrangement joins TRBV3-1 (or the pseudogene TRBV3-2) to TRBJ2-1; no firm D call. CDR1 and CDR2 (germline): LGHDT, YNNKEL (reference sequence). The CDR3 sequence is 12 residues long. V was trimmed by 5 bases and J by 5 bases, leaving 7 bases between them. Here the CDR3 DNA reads TGTGCCAGCAGCGGCACAAACAATGAGCAGTTCTTC. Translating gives CASSGTNNEQFF.

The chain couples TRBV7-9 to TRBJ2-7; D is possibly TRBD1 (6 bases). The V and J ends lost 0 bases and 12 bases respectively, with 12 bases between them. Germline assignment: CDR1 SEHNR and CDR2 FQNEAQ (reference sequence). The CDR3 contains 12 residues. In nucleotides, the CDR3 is TGTGCCAGCAGCTTAGCGTCTTGGGGGCTGTACTTC. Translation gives CASSLASWGLYF.

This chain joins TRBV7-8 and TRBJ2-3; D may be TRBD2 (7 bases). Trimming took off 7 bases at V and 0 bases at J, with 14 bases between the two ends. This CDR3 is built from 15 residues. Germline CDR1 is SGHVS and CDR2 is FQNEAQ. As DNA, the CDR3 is TGTGCCAGCACCTCCGAGGGGGGGAGCACAGATACGCAGTATTTT. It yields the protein CASTSEGGSTDTQYF.

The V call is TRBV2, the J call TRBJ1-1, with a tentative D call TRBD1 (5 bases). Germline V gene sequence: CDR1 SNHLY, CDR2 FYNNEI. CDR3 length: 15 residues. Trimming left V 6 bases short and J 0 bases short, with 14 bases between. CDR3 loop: CASSDQGRMNTEAFF. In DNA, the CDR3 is TGTGCCAGCAGCGATCAGGGTCGAATGAACACTGAAGCTTTCTTT.

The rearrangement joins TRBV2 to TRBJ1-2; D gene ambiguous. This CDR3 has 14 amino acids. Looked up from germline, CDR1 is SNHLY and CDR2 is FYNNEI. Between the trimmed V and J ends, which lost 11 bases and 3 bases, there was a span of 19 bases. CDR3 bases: TGTGCCGGAGCACGAGGTGTTCTCGACTATGGCTACACCTTC. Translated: CAGARGVLDYGYTF.

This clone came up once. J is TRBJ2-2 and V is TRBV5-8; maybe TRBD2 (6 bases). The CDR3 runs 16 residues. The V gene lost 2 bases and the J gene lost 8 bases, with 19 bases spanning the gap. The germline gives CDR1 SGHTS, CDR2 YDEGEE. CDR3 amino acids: CASSLFGGEPGGELFF. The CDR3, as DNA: TGTGCCAGCAGCTTATTCGGCGGGGAGCCAGGAGGGGAGCTGTTTTTT. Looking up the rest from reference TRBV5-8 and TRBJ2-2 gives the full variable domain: EAGVTQSPTHLIKTRGQQATLRCSPISGHTSVYWYQQALGLGLQFLLWYDEGEERNRGNFPPRFSGRQFPNYSSELNVNALELEDSALYLCASSLFGGEPGGELFFGEGSRLTVL.

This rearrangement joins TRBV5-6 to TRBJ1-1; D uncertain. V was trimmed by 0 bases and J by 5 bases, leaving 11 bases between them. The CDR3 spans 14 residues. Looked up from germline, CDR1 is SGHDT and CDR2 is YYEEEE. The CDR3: CASSLGRSGTEAFF. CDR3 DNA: TGTGCCAGCAGCTTGGGTCGGAGCGGGACTGAAGCTTTCTTT. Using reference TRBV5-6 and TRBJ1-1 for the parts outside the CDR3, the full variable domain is DAGVTQSPTHLIKTRGQQVTLRCSPKSGHDTVSWYQQALGQGPQFIFQYYEEEERQRGNFPDRFSGHQFPNYSSELNVNALLLGDSALYLCASSLGRSGTEAFFGQGTRLTVV.

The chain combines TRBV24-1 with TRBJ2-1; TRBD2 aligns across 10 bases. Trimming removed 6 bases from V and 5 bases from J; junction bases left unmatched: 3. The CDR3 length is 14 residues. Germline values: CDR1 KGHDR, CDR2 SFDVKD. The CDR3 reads CATSSSGGHNEQFF. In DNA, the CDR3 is TGTGCCACCAGTTCTAGCGGGGGCCACAATGAGCAGTTCTTC.

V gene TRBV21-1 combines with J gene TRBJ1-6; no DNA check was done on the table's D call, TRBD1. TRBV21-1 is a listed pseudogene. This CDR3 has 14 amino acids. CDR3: CASRGDRGGSPLHF. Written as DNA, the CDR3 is TGTGCCAGCAGGGGGGACAGGGGTGGTTCACCCCTCCACTTT.

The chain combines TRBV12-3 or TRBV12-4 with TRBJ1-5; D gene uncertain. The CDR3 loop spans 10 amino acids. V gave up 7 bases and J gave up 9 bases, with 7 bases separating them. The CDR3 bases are TGTGCCAGCACCCCCTGGCCCCAGCATTTT. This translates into CASTPWPQHF.

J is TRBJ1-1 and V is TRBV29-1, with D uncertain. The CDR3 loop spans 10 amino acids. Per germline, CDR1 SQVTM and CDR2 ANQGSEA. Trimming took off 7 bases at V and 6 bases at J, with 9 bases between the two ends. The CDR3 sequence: CSGWEAEAFF. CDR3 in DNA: TGCAGCGGGTGGGAGGCTGAAGCTTTCTTT.

The CDR3 DNA is TGTGCCAGCAGTTTAACGGGAGGCTACACCTTC. Its translation: CASSLTGGYTF. This chain connects TRBV28 to TRBJ1-2; D call uncertain. Trimming shortened V by 2 bases and J by 8 bases, and 6 bases separated the two germline ends. The CDR3 contains 11 residues. CDR1 is MDHEN, CDR2 SYDVKM, per germline.

CDR3 nucleotides: TGTGCCAGCATGGAGGACCTAAATTCACCCCTCCACTTT. Protein product: CASMEDLNSPLHF. The rearrangement links TRBV2 to TRBJ1-6; D gene unclear. Germline V lookup: CDR1 SNHLY, CDR2 FYNNEI. CDR3 size: 13 residues. Trimming left V 7 bases short and J 7 bases short, with 11 bases between.

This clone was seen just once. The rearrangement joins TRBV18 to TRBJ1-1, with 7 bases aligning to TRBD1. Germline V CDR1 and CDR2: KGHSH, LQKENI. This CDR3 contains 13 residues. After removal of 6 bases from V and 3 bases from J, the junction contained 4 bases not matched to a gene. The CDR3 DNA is TGTGCCAGCTCCGATACAGGGGACACTGAAGCTTTCTTT. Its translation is CASSDTGDTEAFF.

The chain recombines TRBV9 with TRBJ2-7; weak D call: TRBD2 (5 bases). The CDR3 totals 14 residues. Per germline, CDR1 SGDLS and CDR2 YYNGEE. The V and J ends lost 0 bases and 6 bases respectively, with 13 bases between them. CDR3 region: CASSVATSSAEQYF. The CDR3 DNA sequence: TGTGCCAGCAGCGTAGCTACTAGTTCGGCCGAGCAGTACTTC.

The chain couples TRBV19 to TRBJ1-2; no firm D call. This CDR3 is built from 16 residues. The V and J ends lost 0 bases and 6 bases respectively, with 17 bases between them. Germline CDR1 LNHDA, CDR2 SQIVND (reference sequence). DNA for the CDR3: TGTGCCAGTAGTATAGACCCGACTGATTCCTACCATGGCTACACCTTC. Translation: CASSIDPTDSYHGYTF.

The CDR3 DNA sequence: TGTGCCAGCACCAAAGACAGGGAGTGCAATCAGCCCCAGCATTTT. Translated: CASTKDRECNQPQHF. The rearrangement uses TRBV21-1 and TRBJ1-5; TRBD1, as called in the table, went unchecked against the DNA. TRBV21-1 represents a pseudogene. CDR3 length: 15 amino acids.

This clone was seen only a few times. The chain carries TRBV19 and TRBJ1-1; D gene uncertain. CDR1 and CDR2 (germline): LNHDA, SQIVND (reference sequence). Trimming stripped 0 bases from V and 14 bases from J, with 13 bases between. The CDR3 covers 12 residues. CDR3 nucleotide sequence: TGTGCCAGTAGTATAGACGATTCCCGTCGGTTCTTT. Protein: CASSIDDSRRFF.

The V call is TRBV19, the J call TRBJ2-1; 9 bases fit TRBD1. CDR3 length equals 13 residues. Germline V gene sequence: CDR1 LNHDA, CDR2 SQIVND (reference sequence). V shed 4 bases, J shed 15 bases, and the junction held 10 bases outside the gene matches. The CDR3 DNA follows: TGTGCCAGTAGTACCGAACACAGGGGGCCGGGGTTCTTC. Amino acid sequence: CASSTEHRGPGFF. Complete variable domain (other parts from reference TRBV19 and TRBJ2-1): DGGITQSPKYLFRKEGQNVTLSCEQNLNHDAMYWYRQDPGQGLRLIYYSQIVNDFQKGDIAEGYSVSREKKESFPLTVTSAQKNPTAFYLCASSTEHRGPGFFGPGTRLTVL.

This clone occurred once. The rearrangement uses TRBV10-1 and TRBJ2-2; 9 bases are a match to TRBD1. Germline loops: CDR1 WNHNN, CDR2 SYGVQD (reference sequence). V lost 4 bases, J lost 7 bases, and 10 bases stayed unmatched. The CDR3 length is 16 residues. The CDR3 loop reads CASSGTDRGIVGELFF. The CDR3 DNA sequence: TGCGCCAGCAGTGGTACCGACAGGGGGATAGTCGGGGAGCTGTTTTTT.

DNA for the CDR3: TGTGCCAGCAGCCAAGATATCGGGACAGGGGCAAACTATGGCTACACCTTC. Its translation: CASSQDIGTGANYGYTF. The chain uses TRBV3-1 (or the pseudogene TRBV3-2) and TRBJ1-2; 10 nucleotides line up with TRBD1. This CDR3 is built from 17 residues. Germline CDR1 LGHDT, CDR2 YNNKEL (reference sequence). The ends lost 0 bases at V and 2 bases at J; junction bases unmatched: 6.

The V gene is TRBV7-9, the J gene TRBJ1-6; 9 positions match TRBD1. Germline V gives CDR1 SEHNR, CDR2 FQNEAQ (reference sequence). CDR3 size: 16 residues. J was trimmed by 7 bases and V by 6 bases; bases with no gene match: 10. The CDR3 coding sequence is TGTGCCAGCAGGAAATCCCGGACAGGGGAAAATTCACCCCTCCACTTT. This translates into CASRKSRTGENSPLHF.